The present entry profiles one TCR beta chain with its context. Its specificity is not known. Trimming left V 1 base short and J 2 bases short, with 14 bases between. The CDR3 runs 16 residues. CDR1 LNHNV and CDR2 YYDKDF come from the germline V gene (reference sequence). These data belong to a study of Graves' ophthalmopathy and Graves' hyperthyroidism. Study background: Peripheral blood was obtained at first diagnosis, ahead of any treatment. Study conclusions and caveats: The authors also found most expanded thyroid clonotypes above 0.001 frequency in blood.

Hyperthyroidism in these 18- to 65-year-old patients was newly diagnosed, lasting under 2 months. None of the included patients had other autoimmune diseases, uncontrolled infections, pregnancy or lactation, as these led to exclusion. For repertoire sequencing, the TCR beta CDR3 regions were amplified from RNA transcripts. Investigators did first-round RT-PCR with HTBI primers, then second-round multiplex PCR. MiXCR was run by TCRdb on the multiplex PCR reads, yielding one entry per CDR3 protein. The data hold about 380,000 distinct CDR3 sequences, with 15% observed a single time. The source is a woman aged 18-29 years with stable Graves' hyperthyroidism. Sequencing was performed on peripheral blood. The chain carries TRBV15 and TRBJ1-1; D not resolved. CDR3 sequence reads: CATSRVRNHLNTEAFF. The CDR3 nucleotides are TGTGCCACCAGCAGAGTCCGCAACCACCTCAACACTGAAGCTTTCTTT.